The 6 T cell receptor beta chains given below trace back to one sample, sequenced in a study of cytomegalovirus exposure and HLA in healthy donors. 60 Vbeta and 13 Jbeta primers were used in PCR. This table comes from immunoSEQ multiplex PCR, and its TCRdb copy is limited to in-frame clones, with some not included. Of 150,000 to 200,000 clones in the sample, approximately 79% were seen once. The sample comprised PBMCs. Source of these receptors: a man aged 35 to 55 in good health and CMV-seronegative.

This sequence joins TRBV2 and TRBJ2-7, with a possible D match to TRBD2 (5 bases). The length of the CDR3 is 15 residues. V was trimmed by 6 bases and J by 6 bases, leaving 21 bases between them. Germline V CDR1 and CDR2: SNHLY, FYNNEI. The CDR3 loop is CASRTERGFPSEQYF. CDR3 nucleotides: TGTGCCAGCAGGACCGAAAGAGGGTTTCCGTCCGAGCAGTACTTC.

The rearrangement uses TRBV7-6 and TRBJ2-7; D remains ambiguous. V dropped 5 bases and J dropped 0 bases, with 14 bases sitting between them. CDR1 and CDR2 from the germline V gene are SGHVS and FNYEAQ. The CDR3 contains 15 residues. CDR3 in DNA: TGTGCCAGCAGCCCATACAGAATGAGCTCCTACGAGCAGTACTTC. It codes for CASSPYRMSSYEQYF.

CDR3 loop: CASSFGGYGYTF. CDR3 bases: TGTGCCAGCAGTTTCGGAGGGTATGGCTACACCTTC. The V call is TRBV28, the J call TRBJ1-2; D is undetermined. This CDR3 contains 12 residues. Germline values: CDR1 MDHEN, CDR2 SYDVKM. Trimming took 3 bases from V and 5 from J, leaving 7 bases between them.

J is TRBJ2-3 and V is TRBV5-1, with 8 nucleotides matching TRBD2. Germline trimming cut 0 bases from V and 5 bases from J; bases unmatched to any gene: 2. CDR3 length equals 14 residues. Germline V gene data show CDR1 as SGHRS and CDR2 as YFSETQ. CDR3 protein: CASSLVLAGDTQYF. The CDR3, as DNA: TGCGCCAGCAGCTTGGTCCTAGCGGGAGATACGCAGTATTTT.

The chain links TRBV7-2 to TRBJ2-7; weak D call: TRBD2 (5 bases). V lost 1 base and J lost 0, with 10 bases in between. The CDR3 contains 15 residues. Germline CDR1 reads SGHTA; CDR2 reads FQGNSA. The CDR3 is CASSLVAQSSYEQYF. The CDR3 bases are TGTGCCAGCAGCTTAGTAGCGCAGAGCTCCTACGAGCAGTACTTC.

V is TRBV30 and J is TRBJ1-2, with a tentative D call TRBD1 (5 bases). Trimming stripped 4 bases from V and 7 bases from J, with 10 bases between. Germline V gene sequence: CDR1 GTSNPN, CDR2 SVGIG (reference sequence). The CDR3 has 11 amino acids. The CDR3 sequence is CAWTQGGGYTF. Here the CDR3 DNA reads TGTGCCTGGACCCAGGGTGGTGGCTACACCTTC. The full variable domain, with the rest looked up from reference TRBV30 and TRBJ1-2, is SQTIHQWPATLVQPVGSPLSLECTVEGTSNPNLYWYRQAAGRGLQLLFYSVGIGQISSEVPQNLSASRPQDRQFILSSKKLLLSDSGFYLCAWTQGGGYTFGSGTRLTVV.